This T cell receptor beta chain was obtained from a study of blood T cell repertoires in COVID-19. At the level of the study: Acute-phase and convalescent COVID-19 samples originated in the United States, Italy and Spain.

The V gene's germline CDR1 is SGHNT and CDR2 YYREEE (reference sequence). The V segment lost 4 bases and the J segment 8 bases; nucleotides outside the gene matches: 8. The CDR3 runs to 13 residues. In its sample, this clone was seen a few times. Cohorts were determined from participant-reported clinical history. Profiling relied on immunoSEQ multiplex PCR, and the TCRdb table lists in-frame clones only, not all of them. The sample has about 140,000 clones, roughly 83% seen once; the top ten hold under 7%. The TCR sequence derives from a man in his forties or fifties with acute COVID-19. The sequencing input was PBMCs or T cells enriched from blood (not recorded which). The chain has TRBV5-4 and TRBJ1-2; 7 bases are a match to TRBD1. CDR3 nucleotide sequence: TGTGCCAGCAGCCTAGGACAGGCGGGGGGCTACACCTTC. Amino acid sequence: CASSLGQAGGYTF.